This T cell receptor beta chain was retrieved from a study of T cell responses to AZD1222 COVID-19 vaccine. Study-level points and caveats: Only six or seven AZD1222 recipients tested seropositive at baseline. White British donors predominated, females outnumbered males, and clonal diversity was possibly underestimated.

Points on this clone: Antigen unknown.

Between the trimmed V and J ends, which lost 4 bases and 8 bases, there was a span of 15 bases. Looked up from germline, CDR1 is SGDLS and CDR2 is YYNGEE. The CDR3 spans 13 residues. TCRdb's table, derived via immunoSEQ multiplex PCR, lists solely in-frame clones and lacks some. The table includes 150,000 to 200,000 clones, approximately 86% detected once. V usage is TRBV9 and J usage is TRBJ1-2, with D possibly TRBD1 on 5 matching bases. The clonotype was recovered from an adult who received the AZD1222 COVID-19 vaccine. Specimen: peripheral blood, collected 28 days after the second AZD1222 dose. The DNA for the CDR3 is TGTGCCAGCAGCTTAAACGCAGGGAGCGGCTACACCTTC. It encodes CASSLNAGSGYTF.